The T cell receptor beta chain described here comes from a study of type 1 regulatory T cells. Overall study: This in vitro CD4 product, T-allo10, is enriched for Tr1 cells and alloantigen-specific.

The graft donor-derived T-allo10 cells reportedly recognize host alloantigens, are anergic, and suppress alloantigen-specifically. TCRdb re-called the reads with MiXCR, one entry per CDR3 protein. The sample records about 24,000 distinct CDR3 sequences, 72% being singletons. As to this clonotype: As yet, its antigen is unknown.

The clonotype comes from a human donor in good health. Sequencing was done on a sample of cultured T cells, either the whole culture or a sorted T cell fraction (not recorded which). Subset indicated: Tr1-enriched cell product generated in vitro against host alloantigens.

CDR3 DNA: TGCAGCGTTGAAACCGGGACAGGGGGCTACGAGCAGTACTTC. Protein sequence: CSVETGTGGYEQYF. The chain employs TRBV29-1 and TRBJ2-7; 11 bases align to TRBD1. This CDR3 is built from 14 residues. Germline assignment: CDR1 SQVTM and CDR2 ANQGSEA. The junction had 3 bases not matched to a gene; V was cut back by 2 bases and J by 3 bases.